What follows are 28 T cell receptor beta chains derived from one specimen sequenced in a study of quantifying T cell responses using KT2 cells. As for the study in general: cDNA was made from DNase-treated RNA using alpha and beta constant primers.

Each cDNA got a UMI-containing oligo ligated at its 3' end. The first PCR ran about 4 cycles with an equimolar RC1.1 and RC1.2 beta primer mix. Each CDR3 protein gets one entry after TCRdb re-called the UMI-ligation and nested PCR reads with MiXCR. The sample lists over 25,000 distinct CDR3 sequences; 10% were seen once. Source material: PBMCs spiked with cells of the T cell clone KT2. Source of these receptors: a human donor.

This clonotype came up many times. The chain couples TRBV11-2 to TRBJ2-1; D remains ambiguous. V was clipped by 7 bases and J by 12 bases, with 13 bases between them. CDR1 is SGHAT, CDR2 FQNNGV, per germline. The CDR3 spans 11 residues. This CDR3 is CASTSTLVQFF. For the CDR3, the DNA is TGTGCCAGCACCTCGACTTTAGTGCAGTTCTTC.

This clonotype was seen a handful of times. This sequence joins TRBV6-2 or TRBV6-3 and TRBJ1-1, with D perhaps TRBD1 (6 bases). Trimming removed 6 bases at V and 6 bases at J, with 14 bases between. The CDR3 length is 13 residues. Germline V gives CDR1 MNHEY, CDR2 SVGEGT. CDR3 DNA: TGTGCCAGCAGACCCACAGGGATGGCTGAAGCTTTCTTT. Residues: CASRPTGMAEAFF.

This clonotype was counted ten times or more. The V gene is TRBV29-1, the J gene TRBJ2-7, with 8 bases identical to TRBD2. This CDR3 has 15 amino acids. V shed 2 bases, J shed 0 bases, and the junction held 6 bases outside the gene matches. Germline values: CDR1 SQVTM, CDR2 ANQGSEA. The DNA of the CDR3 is TGCAGCGTTGAACTGGGTAGCGGGGACTCCTACGAGCAGTACTTC. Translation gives CSVELGSGDSYEQYF.

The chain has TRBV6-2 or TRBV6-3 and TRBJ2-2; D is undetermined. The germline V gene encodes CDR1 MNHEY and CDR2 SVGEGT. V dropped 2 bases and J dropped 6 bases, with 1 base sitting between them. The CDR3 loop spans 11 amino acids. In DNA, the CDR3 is TGTGCCAGCAGTTACCCCGGGGAGCTGTTTTTT. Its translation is CASSYPGELFF.

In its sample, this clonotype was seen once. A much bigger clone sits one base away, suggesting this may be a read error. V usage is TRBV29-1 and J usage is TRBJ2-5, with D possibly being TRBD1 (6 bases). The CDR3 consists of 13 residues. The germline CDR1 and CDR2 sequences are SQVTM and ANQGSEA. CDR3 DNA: TGCAGCGCCCTGGGACAATACCAAGAGACCCAGAACTTC. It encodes CSALGQYQETQNF.

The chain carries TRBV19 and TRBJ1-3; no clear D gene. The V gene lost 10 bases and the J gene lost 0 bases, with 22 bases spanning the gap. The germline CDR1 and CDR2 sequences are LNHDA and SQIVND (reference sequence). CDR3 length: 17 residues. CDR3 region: CAIRKKPGQSSGNTIYF. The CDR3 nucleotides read TGTGCCATTAGGAAAAAACCGGGCCAGAGCTCTGGAAACACCATATATTTT.

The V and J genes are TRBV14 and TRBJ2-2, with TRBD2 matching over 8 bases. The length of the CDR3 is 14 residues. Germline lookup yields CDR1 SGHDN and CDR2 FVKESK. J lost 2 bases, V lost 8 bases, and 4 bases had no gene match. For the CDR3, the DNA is TGTGCCAGCTCTGCGGGAGGTAACACCGGGGAGCTGTTTTTT. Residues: CASSAGGNTGELFF.

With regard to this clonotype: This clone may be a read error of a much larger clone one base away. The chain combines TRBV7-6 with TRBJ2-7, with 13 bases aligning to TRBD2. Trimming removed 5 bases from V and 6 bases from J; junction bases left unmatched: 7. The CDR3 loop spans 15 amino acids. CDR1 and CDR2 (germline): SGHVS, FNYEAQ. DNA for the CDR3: TGTGCCAGCAGCCAAGGACTAGCGGGAGAGGTCGAGCAGTACTTC. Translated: CASSQGLAGEVEQYF.

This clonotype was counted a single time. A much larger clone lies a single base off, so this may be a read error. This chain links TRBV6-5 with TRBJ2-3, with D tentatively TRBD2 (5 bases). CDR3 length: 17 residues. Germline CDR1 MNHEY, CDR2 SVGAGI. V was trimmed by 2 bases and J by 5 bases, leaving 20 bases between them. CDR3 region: CASSYALTVRAGDTQYF. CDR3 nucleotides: TGTGCCAGCAGTTACGCTCTCACAGTGAGGGCCGGAGATACGCAGTATTTT.

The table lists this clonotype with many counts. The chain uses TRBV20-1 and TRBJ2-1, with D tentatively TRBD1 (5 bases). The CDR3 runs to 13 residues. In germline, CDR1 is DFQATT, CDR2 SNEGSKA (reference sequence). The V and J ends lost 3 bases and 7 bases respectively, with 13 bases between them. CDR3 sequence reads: CSASPGAQNEQFF. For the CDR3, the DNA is TGCAGTGCTAGCCCTGGGGCCCAGAATGAGCAGTTCTTC.

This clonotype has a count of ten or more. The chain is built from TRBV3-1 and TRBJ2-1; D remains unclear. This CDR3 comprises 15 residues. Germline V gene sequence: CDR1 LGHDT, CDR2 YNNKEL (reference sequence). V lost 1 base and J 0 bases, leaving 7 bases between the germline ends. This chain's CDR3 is CASSQGPSSYNEQFF. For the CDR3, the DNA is TGTGCCAGCAGCCAAGGTCCAAGCTCCTACAATGAGCAGTTCTTC.

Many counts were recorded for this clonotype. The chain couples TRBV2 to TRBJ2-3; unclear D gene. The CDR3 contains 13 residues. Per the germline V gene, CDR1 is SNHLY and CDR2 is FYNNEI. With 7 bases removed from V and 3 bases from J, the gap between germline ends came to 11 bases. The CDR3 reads CASTPEQTDTQYF. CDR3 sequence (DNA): TGTGCCAGCACCCCGGAACAAACAGATACGCAGTATTTT.

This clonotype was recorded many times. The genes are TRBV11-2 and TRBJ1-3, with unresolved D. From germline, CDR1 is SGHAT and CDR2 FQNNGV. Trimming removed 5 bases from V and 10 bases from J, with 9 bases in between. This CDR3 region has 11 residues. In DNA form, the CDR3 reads TGTGCCAGCAGCCCACATGAGACCATATATTTT. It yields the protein CASSPHETIYF.

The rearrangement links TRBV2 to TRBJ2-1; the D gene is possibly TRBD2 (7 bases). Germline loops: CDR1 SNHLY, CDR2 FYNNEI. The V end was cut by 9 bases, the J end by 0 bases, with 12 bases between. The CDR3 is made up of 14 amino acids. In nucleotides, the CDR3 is TGTGCCAGGGGGGGGGCGCGCTCCTACAATGAGCAGTTCTTC. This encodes CARGGARSYNEQFF.

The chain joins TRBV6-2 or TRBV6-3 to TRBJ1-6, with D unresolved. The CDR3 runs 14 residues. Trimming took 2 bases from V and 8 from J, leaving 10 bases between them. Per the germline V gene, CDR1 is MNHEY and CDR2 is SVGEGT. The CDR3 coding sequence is TGTGCCAGCAGTTACGGGCCGCCCTATTCACCCCTCCACTTT. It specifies CASSYGPPYSPLHF.

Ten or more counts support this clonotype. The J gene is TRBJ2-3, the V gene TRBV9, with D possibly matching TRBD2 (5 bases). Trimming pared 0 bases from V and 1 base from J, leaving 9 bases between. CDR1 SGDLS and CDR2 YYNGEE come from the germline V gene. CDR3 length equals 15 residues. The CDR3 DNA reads TGTGCCAGCAGCGTAGGAGGACTTGGCACAGATACGCAGTATTTT. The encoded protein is CASSVGGLGTDTQYF.

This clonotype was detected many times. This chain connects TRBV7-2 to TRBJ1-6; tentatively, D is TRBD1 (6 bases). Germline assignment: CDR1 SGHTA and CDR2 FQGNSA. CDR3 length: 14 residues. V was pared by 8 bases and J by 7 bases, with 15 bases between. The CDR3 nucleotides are TGTGCCAGCGCTAATCCAGGGGAGAATTCACCCCTCCACTTT. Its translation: CASANPGENSPLHF.

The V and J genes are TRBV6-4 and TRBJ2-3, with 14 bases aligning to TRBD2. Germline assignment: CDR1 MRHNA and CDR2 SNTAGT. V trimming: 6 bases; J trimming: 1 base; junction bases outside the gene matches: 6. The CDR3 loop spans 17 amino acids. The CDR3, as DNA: TGTGCCAGCAGCGGGACTAGCGGGAGAGGGGGCACAGATACGCAGTATTTT. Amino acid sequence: CASSGTSGRGGTDTQYF.

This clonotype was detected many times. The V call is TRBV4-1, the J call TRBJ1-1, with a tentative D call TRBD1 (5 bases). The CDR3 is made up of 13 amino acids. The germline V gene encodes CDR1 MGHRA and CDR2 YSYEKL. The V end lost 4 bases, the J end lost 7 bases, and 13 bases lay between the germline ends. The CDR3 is CASSPVGVREAFF. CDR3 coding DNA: TGCGCCAGCAGCCCCGTAGGGGTCCGTGAAGCTTTCTTT.

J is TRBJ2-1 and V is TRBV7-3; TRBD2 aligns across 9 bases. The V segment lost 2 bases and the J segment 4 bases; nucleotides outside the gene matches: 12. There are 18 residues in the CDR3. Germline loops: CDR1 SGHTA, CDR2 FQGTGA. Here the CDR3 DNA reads TGTGCCAGCAGCTTAGGGGGGAGAGCGGGGGGCCGGTACAATGAGCAGTTCTTC. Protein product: CASSLGGRAGGRYNEQFF.

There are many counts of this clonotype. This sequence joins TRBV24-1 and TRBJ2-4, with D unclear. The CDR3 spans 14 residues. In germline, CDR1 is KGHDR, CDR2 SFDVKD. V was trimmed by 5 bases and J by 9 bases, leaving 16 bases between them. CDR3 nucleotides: TGTGCCACCAGTGGAGGCGAGCCTAAGGGCATTCAGTACTTC. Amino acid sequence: CATSGGEPKGIQYF.

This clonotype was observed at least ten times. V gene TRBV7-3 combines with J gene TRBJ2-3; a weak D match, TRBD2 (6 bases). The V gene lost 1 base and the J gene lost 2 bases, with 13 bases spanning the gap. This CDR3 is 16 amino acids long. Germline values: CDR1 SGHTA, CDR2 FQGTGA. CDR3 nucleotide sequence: TGTGCCAGCAGCTTAAGACTAGTTTCCTCCACAGATACGCAGTATTTT. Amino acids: CASSLRLVSSTDTQYF.

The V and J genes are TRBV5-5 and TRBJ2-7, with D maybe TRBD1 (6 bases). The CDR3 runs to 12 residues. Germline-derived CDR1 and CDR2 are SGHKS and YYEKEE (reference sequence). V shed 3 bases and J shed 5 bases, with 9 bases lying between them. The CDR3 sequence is CASSYGQNEQYF. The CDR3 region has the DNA TGTGCCAGCAGCTACGGACAGAACGAGCAGTACTTC.

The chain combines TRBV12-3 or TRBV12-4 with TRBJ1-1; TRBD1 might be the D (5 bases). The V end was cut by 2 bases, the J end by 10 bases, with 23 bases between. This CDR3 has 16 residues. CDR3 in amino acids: CASSLSIEFGVGGAFF. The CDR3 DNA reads TGTGCCAGCAGTTTATCGATTGAGTTTGGGGTTGGGGGAGCTTTCTTT.

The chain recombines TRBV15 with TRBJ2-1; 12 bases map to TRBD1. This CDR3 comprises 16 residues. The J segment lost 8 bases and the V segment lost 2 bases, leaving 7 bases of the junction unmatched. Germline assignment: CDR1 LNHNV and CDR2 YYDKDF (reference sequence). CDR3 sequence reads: CATSRNTGTGGYEQFF. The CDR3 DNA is TGTGCCACCAGCAGAAATACCGGGACAGGGGGCTATGAGCAGTTCTTC.

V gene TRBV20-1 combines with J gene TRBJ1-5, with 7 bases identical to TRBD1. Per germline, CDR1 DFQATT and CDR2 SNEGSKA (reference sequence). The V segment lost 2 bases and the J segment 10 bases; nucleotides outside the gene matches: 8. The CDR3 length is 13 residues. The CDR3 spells CSARQTGTHPQHF. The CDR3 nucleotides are TGCAGTGCTAGACAGACAGGGACTCATCCCCAGCATTTT.

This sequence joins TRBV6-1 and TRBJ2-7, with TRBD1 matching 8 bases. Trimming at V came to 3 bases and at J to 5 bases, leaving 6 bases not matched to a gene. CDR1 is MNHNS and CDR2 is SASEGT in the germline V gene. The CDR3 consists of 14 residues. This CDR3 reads CASSDAQGADEQYF. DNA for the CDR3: TGTGCCAGCAGTGATGCGCAGGGGGCGGACGAGCAGTACTTC.

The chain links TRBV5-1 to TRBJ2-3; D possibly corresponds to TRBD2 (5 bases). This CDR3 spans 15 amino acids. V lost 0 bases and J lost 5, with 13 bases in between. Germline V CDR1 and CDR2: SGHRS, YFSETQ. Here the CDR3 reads CASSLARTQGDTQYF. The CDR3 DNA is TGCGCCAGCAGCTTGGCCCGGACTCAAGGAGATACGCAGTATTTT.